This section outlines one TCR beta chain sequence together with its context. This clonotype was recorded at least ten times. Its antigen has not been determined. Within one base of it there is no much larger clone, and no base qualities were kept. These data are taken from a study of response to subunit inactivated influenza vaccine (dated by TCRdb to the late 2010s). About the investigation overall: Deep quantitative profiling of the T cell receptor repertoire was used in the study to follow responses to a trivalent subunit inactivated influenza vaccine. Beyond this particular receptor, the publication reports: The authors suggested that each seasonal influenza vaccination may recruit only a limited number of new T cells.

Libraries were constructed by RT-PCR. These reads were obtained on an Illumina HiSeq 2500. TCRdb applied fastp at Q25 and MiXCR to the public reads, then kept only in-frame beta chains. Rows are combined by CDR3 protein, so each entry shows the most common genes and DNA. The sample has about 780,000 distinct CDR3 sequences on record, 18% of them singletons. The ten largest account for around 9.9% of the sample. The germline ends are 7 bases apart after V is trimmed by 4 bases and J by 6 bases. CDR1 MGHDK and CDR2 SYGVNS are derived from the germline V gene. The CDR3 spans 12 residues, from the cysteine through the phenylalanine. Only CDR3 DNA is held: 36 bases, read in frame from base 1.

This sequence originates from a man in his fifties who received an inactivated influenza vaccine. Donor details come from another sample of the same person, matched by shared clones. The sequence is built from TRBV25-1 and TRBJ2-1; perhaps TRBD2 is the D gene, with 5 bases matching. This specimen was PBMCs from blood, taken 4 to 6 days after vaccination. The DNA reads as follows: TGTGCCAGCAGTGCTGGGAGCAATGAGCAGTTCTTC. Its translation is CASSAGSNEQFF.